The 22 T cell receptor beta chains below all came from one sample that was sequenced in a study of spatial heterogeneity in lung cancer. TCRdb re-analysed the 5' RACE reads in MiXCR, keeping a single row per CDR3 protein. The sample consists of tens of thousands of distinct CDR3 sequences, roughly 13% of them appearing once. The time point here: sample taken at primary tumor resection. Unsorted whole RNA from tumor, nontumor lung or frozen PBMC underwent sequencing. Specimen: PBMCs, collected at surgery. The source of these receptors is a male donor with early-stage non-small cell lung cancer.

This clonotype was seen only a few times. A junction boundary mismatches the germline segment, possibly from a read error. J is TRBJ1-2 and V is TRBV28; possibly TRBD1 for D (6 bases). The CDR3 runs 13 residues. Germline assignment: CDR1 MDHEN and CDR2 SYDVKM. The CDR3 nucleotides are TGTGTCAGCAGGGAACAGGGCGGCTATGGCTACACCTTC. It translates to CVSREQGGYGYTF.

This clonotype came up many times. The CDR3 sequence is CASTPRRGLAGTYNEQFF. The DNA for the CDR3 is TGTGCCAGCACTCCCCGGCGGGGACTAGCGGGAACCTACAATGAGCAGTTCTTC. The V gene is TRBV12-3 or TRBV12-4, the J gene TRBJ2-1; 13 positions match TRBD2. The CDR3 covers 18 residues. Trimming removed 7 bases from V and 2 bases from J; junction bases left unmatched: 11.

This clonotype was seen ten or more times. The V and J genes are TRBV5-4 and TRBJ2-2, with 8 nucleotides matching TRBD2. Germline loops: CDR1 SGHNT, CDR2 YYREEE (reference sequence). Unmatched junction bases numbered 10, after V lost 3 bases and J lost 3 bases. This CDR3 has 17 amino acids. CDR3 DNA: TGTGCCAGCAGCTCCCCCCTAGCGGGTAAAGACACCGGGGAGCTGTTTTTT. Encoded protein: CASSSPLAGKDTGELFF.

The chain links TRBV12-5 to TRBJ2-3; D is perhaps TRBD1 or TRBD2 (6 bases each). Germline lookup yields CDR1 LGHNT and CDR2 FRNRAP. CDR3 size: 18 residues. The ends were cut back, 7 bases at V and 2 bases at J, with 25 bases in the middle. This CDR3 is CASARSGAAGITTDTQYF. In DNA form, the CDR3 reads TGTGCTAGTGCCCGTTCGGGGGCCGCAGGGATTACCACAGATACGCAGTATTTT. Together with reference TRBV12-5 and TRBJ2-3, the CDR3 gives the full variable domain: DARVTQTPRHKVTEMGQEVTMRCQPILGHNTVFWYRQTMMQGLELLAYFRNRAPLDDSGMPKDRFSAEMPDATLATLKIQPSEPRDSAVYFCASARSGAAGITTDTQYFGPGTRLTVL.

In this sample, this clonotype turned up many times. This sequence joins TRBV6-2 or TRBV6-3 and TRBJ2-4, with unresolved D. CDR1 and CDR2 (germline): MNHEY, SVGEGT. V was trimmed by 2 bases and J by 9 bases, leaving 8 bases between them. This CDR3 contains 12 residues. This chain's CDR3 is CASSYLGSIQYF. CDR3 nucleotides: TGTGCCAGCAGTTACCTAGGCAGCATTCAGTACTTC.

This clonotype came up many times. This chain connects TRBV5-1 to TRBJ2-7, with D possibly being TRBD1 or TRBD2 (5 bases each). V was clipped by 2 bases and J by 2 bases, with 8 bases between them. The CDR3 has 13 amino acids. Germline values: CDR1 SGHRS, CDR2 YFSETQ. The CDR3 DNA follows: TGCGCCAGCAGCTTTCAGGGAGCCTACGAGCAGTACTTC. Encoded protein: CASSFQGAYEQYF.

The chain uses TRBV30 and TRBJ1-2; 8 bases are a match to TRBD1. V lost 3 bases to trimming and J lost 7 bases; unmatched junction nucleotides: 10. The CDR3 sequence is 14 residues long. Germline assignment: CDR1 GTSNPN and CDR2 SVGIG (reference sequence). The DNA for the CDR3 is TGTGCCTGGAGCCTCGCCAGGGGGCCGGCTGGCTACACCTTC. Amino acid sequence: CAWSLARGPAGYTF. Using reference TRBV30 and TRBJ1-2 for the parts outside the CDR3, the full variable domain is SQTIHQWPATLVQPVGSPLSLECTVEGTSNPNLYWYRQAAGRGLQLLFYSVGIGQISSEVPQNLSASRPQDRQFILSSKKLLLSDSGFYLCAWSLARGPAGYTFGSGTRLTVV.

The rearrangement joins TRBV27 to TRBJ2-2; perhaps TRBD2 as D (6 bases). Looked up from germline, CDR1 is MNHEY and CDR2 is SMNVEV (reference sequence). The CDR3 length is 16 residues. V lost 6 bases and J lost 1, with 15 bases in between. CDR3 sequence reads: CASRLEEGLNTGELFF. CDR3 nucleotide sequence: TGTGCCAGCAGGCTGGAGGAGGGGCTGAACACCGGGGAGCTGTTTTTT.

This clonotype was seen at least ten times. This chain joins TRBV9 and TRBJ2-3; 13 nucleotides match TRBD2. The germline V gene has CDR1 SGDLS and CDR2 YYNGEE. This CDR3 contains 16 residues. Losses at the gene ends were 1 base for V and 5 bases for J; bases not matched to a gene: 4. CDR3 sequence: CASSVRGLAGRDTQYF. DNA of the CDR3: TGTGCCAGCAGCGTAAGGGGACTAGCGGGAAGAGATACGCAGTATTTT.

This clonotype was picked up a small number of times. The V gene is TRBV20-1, the J gene TRBJ2-7; TRBD2 matches at 10 bases. The trim removed 5 bases at V and 1 base at J, leaving 5 bases unmatched. The CDR3 sequence is 14 residues long. Germline V lookup: CDR1 DFQATT, CDR2 SNEGSKA (reference sequence). DNA for the CDR3: TGCAGTGCTCCCCGGACTAGCGGATCCTACGAGCAGTACTTC. Encoded protein: CSAPRTSGSYEQYF.

A few counts support this clonotype. The J gene is TRBJ2-1, the V gene TRBV28; TRBD1 aligns across 8 bases. Germline-derived CDR1 and CDR2 are MDHEN and SYDVKM. J gave up 7 bases and V 6 bases, and 14 bases lay outside the gene matches. CDR3 size: 16 residues. CDR3 loop: CASRFRTGKGTNEQFF. In nucleotides, the CDR3 is TGTGCCAGCAGATTTAGGACAGGGAAAGGAACGAATGAGCAGTTCTTC.

This clonotype was seen only a few times. V usage is TRBV12-3 or TRBV12-4 and J usage is TRBJ1-2; D gene ambiguous. The CDR3 contains 15 residues. V was clipped by 0 bases and J by 0 bases, with 8 bases between them. The CDR3 is CASSLAAGANYGYTF. In nucleotides, the CDR3 is TGTGCCAGCAGTTTAGCGGCAGGAGCTAACTATGGCTACACCTTC.

This clonotype was observed at least ten times. The J gene is TRBJ2-7, the V gene TRBV4-3; 8 nucleotides agree with TRBD2. Germline V gene data show CDR1 as LGHNA and CDR2 as YSLEER. V was pared by 1 base and J by 6 bases, with 8 bases of the junction left unmatched. The CDR3 covers 15 residues. The CDR3 DNA reads as TGCGCCAGCAGCCAAGGAGGGACTAGAAAATCCGAGCAGTACTTC. Amino acids: CASSQGGTRKSEQYF.

This clonotype was detected only a few times. The chain recombines TRBV27 with TRBJ2-3, with TRBD2 matching 8 bases. Looked up from germline, CDR1 is MNHEY and CDR2 is SMNVEV (reference sequence). The CDR3 totals 15 residues. Trimming cost V 3 bases and J 2 bases; bases outside gene matches: 4. The CDR3 reads CASSFLAGPTDTQYF. The CDR3 coding sequence is TGTGCCAGCAGTTTCCTAGCGGGTCCCACAGATACGCAGTATTTT.

This clonotype was detected many times. CDR3: CASSEGTVNEQFF. The CDR3, as DNA: TGCGCCAGCAGCGAGGGGACAGTCAATGAGCAGTTCTTC. J is TRBJ2-1 and V is TRBV5-1, with 7 positions matching TRBD1. Germline loops: CDR1 SGHRS, CDR2 YFSETQ. The J segment lost 6 bases and the V segment lost 4 bases, leaving 4 bases of the junction unmatched. This CDR3 has 13 amino acids.

This clonotype was observed at least ten times. The genes are TRBV29-1 and TRBJ2-7; the D gene could be TRBD1 or TRBD2 (5 bases each). This CDR3 is built from 12 residues. Germline V lookup: CDR1 SQVTM, CDR2 ANQGSEA. Trimming pared 4 bases from V and 1 base from J, leaving 8 bases between. CDR3 nucleotide sequence: TGCAGCGTTGGGGGACCGTCCTACGAGCAGTACTTC. This encodes CSVGGPSYEQYF.

This clonotype was seen ten or more times. The chain links TRBV25-1 to TRBJ1-2, with TRBD1 as a possible D gene (5 bases). Per the germline V gene, CDR1 is MGHDK and CDR2 is SYGVNS. The CDR3 runs 12 residues. The V gene lost 6 bases and the J gene lost 6 bases, with 11 bases spanning the gap. The CDR3 region is CASSGTKHGYTF. Written as DNA, the CDR3 is TGTGCCAGCAGCGGGACGAAACATGGCTACACCTTC.

The V call is TRBV27, the J call TRBJ2-3; TRBD2 matches at 11 bases. The germline V gene has CDR1 MNHEY and CDR2 SMNVEV (reference sequence). The CDR3 runs to 18 residues. Trimming cost V 5 bases and J 0 bases; bases outside gene matches: 10. CDR3 region: CASSATSGSRISTDTQYF. The CDR3 bases are TGTGCCAGCAGTGCTACTAGCGGGAGCCGGATAAGCACAGATACGCAGTATTTT.

This clonotype was detected only a few times. This sequence joins TRBV29-1 and TRBJ2-2; 10 bases align to TRBD2. Germline V gene data show CDR1 as SQVTM and CDR2 as ANQGSEA. Trimming removed 8 bases from V and 4 bases from J; junction bases left unmatched: 4. The CDR3 covers 13 residues. The CDR3 region is CSYLAGVTGELFF. CDR3 coding DNA: TGCAGCTATCTAGCGGGAGTCACCGGGGAGCTGTTTTTT.

As concerns this clonotype: Since a much larger clone is just one base distant, this may be a read error. The J gene is TRBJ2-3, the V gene TRBV2, with D unclear. The germline V gene has CDR1 SNHLY and CDR2 FYNNEI. This CDR3 is 12 amino acids long. This CDR3 reads CASSVSTDTLYF. In DNA, the CDR3 is TGTGCCAGCAGTGTGAGCACAGATACGCTGTATTTT.

This clonotype was seen only a few times. CDR3 in amino acids: CAIMSAAKWEQYF. The CDR3 DNA sequence: TGTGCCATCATGTCCGCGGCGAAGTGGGAGCAGTACTTC. The chain uses TRBV10-3 and TRBJ2-7; D is unresolved. The CDR3 has 13 amino acids. Trimming removed 7 bases from V and 7 bases from J, with 17 bases in between. The germline V gene encodes CDR1 ENHRY and CDR2 SYGVKD.

This clonotype has a single count. This rearrangement joins TRBV15 to TRBJ1-1, with D unclear. The CDR3 runs 14 residues. The ends were cut back, 7 bases at V and 3 bases at J, with 15 bases in the middle. The germline gives CDR1 LNHNV, CDR2 YYDKDF (reference sequence). The CDR3: CATISQPVDTEAFF. CDR3 sequence (DNA): TGTGCCACCATTTCACAGCCTGTTGACACTGAAGCTTTCTTT.